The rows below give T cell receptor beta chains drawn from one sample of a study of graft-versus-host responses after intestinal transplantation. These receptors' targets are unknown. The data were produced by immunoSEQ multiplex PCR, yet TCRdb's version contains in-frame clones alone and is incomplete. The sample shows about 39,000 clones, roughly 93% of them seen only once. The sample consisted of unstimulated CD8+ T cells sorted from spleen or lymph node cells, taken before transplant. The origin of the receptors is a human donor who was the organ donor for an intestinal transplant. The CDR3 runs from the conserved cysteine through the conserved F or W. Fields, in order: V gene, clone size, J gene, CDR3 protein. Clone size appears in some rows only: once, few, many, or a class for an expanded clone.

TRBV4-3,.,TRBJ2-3,CASSLYRRIDTQYF
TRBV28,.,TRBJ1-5,CASSSEPYQPQHF
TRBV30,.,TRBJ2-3,CAWSGRLAGAFTDTQYF
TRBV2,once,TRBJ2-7,CASSEPDISYEQYF
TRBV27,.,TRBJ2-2,CASSLRVSDTGELFF
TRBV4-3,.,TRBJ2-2,CASSQDTEREVTGELFF
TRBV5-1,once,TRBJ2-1,CASNAELPGSYNEQFF
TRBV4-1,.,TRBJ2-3,CASSQDPERERKDTQYF
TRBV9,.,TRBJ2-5,CASSFQGLAGAETQYF
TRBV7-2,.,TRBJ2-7,CASSQPPGGYSYEQYF
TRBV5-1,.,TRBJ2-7,CASSPWAGDEQYF
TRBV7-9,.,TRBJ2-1,CASSYRTSGRSNEQFF
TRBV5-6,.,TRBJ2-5,CASSFWGAETQYF
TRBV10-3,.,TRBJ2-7,CAIARGPPYEQYF
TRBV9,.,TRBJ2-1,CASSVVKSGGTGYNEQFF
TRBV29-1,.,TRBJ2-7,CSVVLAGVVYYEQYF
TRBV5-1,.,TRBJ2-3,CASSLSAPDTQYF
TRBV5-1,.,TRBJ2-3,CASSPGGDADTQYF
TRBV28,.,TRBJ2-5,CASREHRDPQETQYF
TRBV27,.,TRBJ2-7,CASNPGSYEQYF
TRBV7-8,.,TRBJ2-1,CASSSPRWLAGGRGDEQFF
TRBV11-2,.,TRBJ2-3,CASSSLDRASDTQYF
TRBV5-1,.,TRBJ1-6,CASSSRGRRNSPLHF
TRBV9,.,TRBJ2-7,CASSSTTSGAYEQYF
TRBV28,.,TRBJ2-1,CASSPDSSSYNEQFF
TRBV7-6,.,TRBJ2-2,CASSLVPGTSKSTGELFF
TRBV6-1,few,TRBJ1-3,CASSERGSGNTIYF
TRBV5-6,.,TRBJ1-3,CASSLGDTASGNTIYF
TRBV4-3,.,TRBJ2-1,CASSQGVVGSGYNEQFF